This T cell receptor (beta chain) came from a study of cytomegalovirus exposure and HLA in healthy donors. Broader study findings: In a later analysis, V- and J-gene trimming of beta chains associated with a DCLRE1C missense variant, replicated independently. Earlier analysis looked at TCR beta V segments, and most were productive about 87% or about 30% of the time.

This clone occurred a few times. Its target is unknown. Vbeta (60) and Jbeta (13) primers were used in the PCR. Using immunoSEQ multiplex PCR, the repertoire was profiled, and TCRdb retains in-frame clones only, with some absent. The sample holds 90,000 to 110,000 clones, around 15% seen once. The trim removed 1 base at V and 4 bases at J, leaving 6 bases unmatched. This CDR3 is 15 amino acids long. Looked up from germline, CDR1 is SGHVS and CDR2 is FQNEAQ. The chain has TRBV7-8 and TRBJ1-1; 7 nucleotides agree with TRBD1. The sequenced material came from PBMCs. The source is a female donor in good health and CMV-seronegative. CDR3 coding DNA: TGTGCCAGCAGCTTAGTGGGGCCAGGGGGCACTGAAGCTTTCTTT. Translation gives CASSLVGPGGTEAFF.